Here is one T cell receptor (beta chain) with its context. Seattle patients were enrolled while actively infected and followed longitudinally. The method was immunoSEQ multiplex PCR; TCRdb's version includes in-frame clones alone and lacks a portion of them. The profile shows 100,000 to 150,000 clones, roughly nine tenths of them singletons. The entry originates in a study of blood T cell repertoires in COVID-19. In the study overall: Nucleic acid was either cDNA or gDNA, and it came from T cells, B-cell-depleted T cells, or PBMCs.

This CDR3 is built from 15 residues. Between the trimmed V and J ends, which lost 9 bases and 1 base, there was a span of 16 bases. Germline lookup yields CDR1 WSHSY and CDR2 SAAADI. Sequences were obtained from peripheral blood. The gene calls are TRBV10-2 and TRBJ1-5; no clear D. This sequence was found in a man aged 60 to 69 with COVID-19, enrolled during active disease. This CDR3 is CASGGDPDSNQPQHF. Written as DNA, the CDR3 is TGCGCCAGTGGAGGAGACCCTGACAGCAATCAGCCCCAGCATTTT.